This note documents a single T cell receptor (beta chain) sequence. Antigen unknown. The CDR3 length is 13 residues. From germline, CDR1 is SGDLS and CDR2 YYNGEE. Trimming shortened V by 4 bases and J by 1 base, and 7 bases separated the two germline ends. This sample is part of a study of cytomegalovirus exposure and HLA in healthy donors. Overall study: From about 179 million T cells, an earlier analysis saw approximately 110 million unique TCR beta sequences. Within an early data release were about 85 million unique TCRs drawn from HLA-typed donors.

PCR amplification relied on 60 Vbeta primers (plus 13 Jbeta primers). The assay was immunoSEQ multiplex PCR, and TCRdb's table has in-frame clones only and misses some. The data show about 150,000 clones, roughly three quarters seen once. Study results and caveats: A later analysis reportedly identified an Asian-associated ancestry cluster as carrying fewer N-insertions than the roughly 600-donor mean.

The rearrangement links TRBV9 to TRBJ2-3; D remains ambiguous. What was sequenced was PBMCs. The sequence was obtained from a woman in her fifties or sixties in good health and CMV-seropositive. The CDR3 DNA follows: TGTGCCAGCAGCCCCCTAGGCACAGATACGCAGTATTTT. It translates to CASSPLGTDTQYF.